One T cell receptor beta chain is described in this entry. This CDR3 has 14 residues. From germline, CDR1 is KGHSH and CDR2 LQKENI. V lost 0 bases and J 3 bases, leaving 7 bases between the germline ends. Participants' own reports of clinical history determined their cohort assignment. This specimen comes from a study of blood T cell repertoires in COVID-19. Turning to the study itself: Some COVID-19 samples were acute and others convalescent; all came from the United States, Italy and Spain.

How the authors handled the data: From reference gene primer amplification, estimates of nucleated cell counts were derived. The protocol was immunoSEQ multiplex PCR, while the TCRdb copy is restricted to in-frame clones and leaves out a portion. From that table come the V and J calls and clone size; the DNA was used to work out D and trimming. The repertoire has around 320,000 clones, roughly 89% of them found once; the top ten carry approximately 4.3%. The chain employs TRBV18 and TRBJ2-3; D not certain. This clonotype was sampled from a woman younger than 35 with acute COVID-19. Sequences were obtained from PBMCs or T cells enriched from blood (not recorded which). CDR3 sequence reads: CASSPPEITDTQYF. The DNA for the CDR3 is TGTGCCAGCTCACCACCCGAGATTACAGATACGCAGTATTTT.